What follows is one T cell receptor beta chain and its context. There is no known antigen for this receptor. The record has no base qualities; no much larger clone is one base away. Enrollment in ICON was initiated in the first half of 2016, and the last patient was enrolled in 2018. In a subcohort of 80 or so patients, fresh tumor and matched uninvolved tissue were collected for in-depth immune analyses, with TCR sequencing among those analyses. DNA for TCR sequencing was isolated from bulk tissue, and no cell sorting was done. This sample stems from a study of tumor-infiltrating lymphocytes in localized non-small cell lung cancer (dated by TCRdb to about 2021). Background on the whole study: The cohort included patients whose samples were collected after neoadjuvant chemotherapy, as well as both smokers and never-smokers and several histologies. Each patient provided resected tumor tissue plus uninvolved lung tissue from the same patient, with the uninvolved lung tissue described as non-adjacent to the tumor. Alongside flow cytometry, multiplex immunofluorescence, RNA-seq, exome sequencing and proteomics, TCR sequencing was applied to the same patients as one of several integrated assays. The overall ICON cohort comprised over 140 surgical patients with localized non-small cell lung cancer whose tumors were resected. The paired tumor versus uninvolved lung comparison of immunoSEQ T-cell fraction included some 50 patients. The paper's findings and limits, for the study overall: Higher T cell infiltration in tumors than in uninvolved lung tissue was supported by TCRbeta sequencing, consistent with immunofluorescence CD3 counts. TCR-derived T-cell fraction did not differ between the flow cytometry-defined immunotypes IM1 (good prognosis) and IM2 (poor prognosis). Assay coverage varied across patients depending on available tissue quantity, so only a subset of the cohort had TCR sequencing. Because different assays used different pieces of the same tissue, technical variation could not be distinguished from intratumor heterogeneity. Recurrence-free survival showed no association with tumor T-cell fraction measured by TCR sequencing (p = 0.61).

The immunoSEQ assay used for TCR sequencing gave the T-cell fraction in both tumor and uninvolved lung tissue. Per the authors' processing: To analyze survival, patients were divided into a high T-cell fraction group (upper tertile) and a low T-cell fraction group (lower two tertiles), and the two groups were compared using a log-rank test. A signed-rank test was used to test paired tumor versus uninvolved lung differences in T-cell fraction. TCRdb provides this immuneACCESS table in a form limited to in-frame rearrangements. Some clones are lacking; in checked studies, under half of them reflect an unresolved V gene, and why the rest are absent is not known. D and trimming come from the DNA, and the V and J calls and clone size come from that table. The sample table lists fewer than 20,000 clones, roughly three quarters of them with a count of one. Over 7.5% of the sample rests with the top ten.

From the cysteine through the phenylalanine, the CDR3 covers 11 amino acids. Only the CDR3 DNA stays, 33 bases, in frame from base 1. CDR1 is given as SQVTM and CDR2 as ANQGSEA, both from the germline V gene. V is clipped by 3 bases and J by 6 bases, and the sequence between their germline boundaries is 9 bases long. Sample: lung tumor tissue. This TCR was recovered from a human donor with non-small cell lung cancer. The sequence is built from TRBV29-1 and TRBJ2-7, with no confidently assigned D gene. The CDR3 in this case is CSVDTSGEQYF. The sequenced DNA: TGCAGCGTTGACACCTCCGGCGAGCAGTACTTC.